A selection of T cell receptor beta chains follows, all from one sample in a study of control samples from healthy donors and cancer patients. The data were produced by immunoSEQ multiplex PCR, yet TCRdb's version contains in-frame clones alone and is incomplete. The sample gives some 49,000 clones, 85% to 95% of which show up once; under 0.95% is in the top ten. Sequencing was done on a sample of PBMCs. The receptor source for this set is a man aged 25-40 years with colorectal cancer. The CDR3 runs from the conserved cysteine through the conserved F or W. The D gene is left open where the match is weak. Rows give clone size only sometimes, using once, few, many, or a class for an expanded clone.

clone size	V gene	D gene	J gene	CDR3 DNA	CDR3 protein
-	TRBV5-8	-	TRBJ1-6	TGTGCCAGCAGCTTGGGAGGTTCCTATAATTCACCCCTCCACTTT	CASSLGGSYNSPLHF
once	TRBV6-6	-	TRBJ1-1	TGTGCCAGCAGTTACGGGGCATACCATCCATACACTGAAGCTTTCTTT	CASSYGAYHPYTEAFF
-	TRBV6-1	TRBD1	TRBJ1-5	TGTGCCAGCAGTGAAGTATGGACAGGGAATCAGCCCCAGCATTTT	CASSEVWTGNQPQHF
-	TRBV25-1	TRBD1	TRBJ1-1	TGTGCCAGCAGTGGTCGGACAGGGCTTGAAGCTTTCTTT	CASSGRTGLEAFF
-	TRBV2	-	TRBJ2-3	TGTGCCAGCAGATATGCAGATACGCAGTATTTT	CASRYADTQYF
-	TRBV2	-	TRBJ2-5	TGTGCCAGCAGAGGACTCTCCCTGGAGACCCAGTACTTC	CASRGLSLETQYF
-	TRBV5-1	-	TRBJ1-4	TGCGCCAGCAGACGAGGGACGGTTAATGAAAAACTGTTTTTT	CASRRGTVNEKLFF
-	TRBV7-2	-	TRBJ2-7	TGTGCCAGCAGCTTAGACCTCGGGACTCCCCACTTC	CASSLDLGTPHF
-	TRBV30	-	TRBJ1-5	TGTGCCTGGAGTGCGGAGCTTAATCAGCCCCAGCATTTT	CAWSAELNQPQHF
-	TRBV5-1	TRBD1	TRBJ1-1	TGCGCCAGCGGCAAACAGGGGGCGCGGACTGAAGCTTTCTTT	CASGKQGARTEAFF
-	TRBV7-2	TRBD1	TRBJ2-2	TGTGCCAGCAGCTTTCTGCCTCGCCGGGACAGGGGGAACACCGGGGAGCTGTTTTTT	CASSFLPRRDRGNTGELFF
-	TRBV30	TRBD1	TRBJ1-2	TGTGCCTTCAATCAGGGGGCTGGCTACACCTTC	CAFNQGAGYTF
-	TRBV11-2	TRBD1	TRBJ1-3	TGTGCCAGCAGGAATCTTGACAGGGGGCTAGGAAACACCATATATTTT	CASRNLDRGLGNTIYF
-	TRBV5-5	TRBD2	TRBJ2-3	TGTGCCAGCAGCCCGCGGACTAGCGGGGGCCTCAGCACAGATACGCAGTATTTT	CASSPRTSGGLSTDTQYF
-	TRBV19	-	TRBJ1-5	TGTGCCAGTCTACCGGGCCGAAACAACCTCCAGCCCCAGCATTTT	CASLPGRNNLQPQHF
few	TRBV2	-	TRBJ2-5	TGTGCCAGCAGTGAAGCGCGATGGGACTTGCAAGAGACCCAGTACTTC	CASSEARWDLQETQYF
-	TRBV5-4	-	TRBJ2-1	TGTGCCAGCAGCTTGGAAGCAGTAATGGGGAATGAGCAGTTCTTC	CASSLEAVMGNEQFF
-	TRBV30	-	TRBJ1-2	TGTGCCTGGAGTGTAGACAGAGACTATGGCTACACCTTC	CAWSVDRDYGYTF
few	TRBV11-2	TRBD1	TRBJ2-7	TGTGCCAGCAGCCCAGACAGGGACATTTCCTACGAGCAGTACTTC	CASSPDRDISYEQYF
-	TRBV30	TRBD1	TRBJ2-1	TGTGCCTGGAGTATGGCTAGGGGGACAGGGGTCTTC	CAWSMARGTGVF
once	TRBV9	-	TRBJ1-6	TGTGCCAGCAGCGTAGAGGGCAATGGATTTTCACCCCTCCACTTT	CASSVEGNGFSPLHF
-	TRBV5-4	-	TRBJ1-2	TGTGCCAGCAGCTTGGCGGGGTACTATGGCTACACCTTC	CASSLAGYYGYTF
-	TRBV4-3	TRBD2	TRBJ2-3	TGCGCCAGCAGCCAAGTCGCTAGCGGGTTCGCTACGCAGTATTTT	CASSQVASGFATQYF
-	TRBV4-1	-	TRBJ2-6	TGCGCCAGCAGGGAGGGGGGCTCTGGGGCCAACGTCCTGACTTTC	CASREGGSGANVLTF
-	TRBV19	-	TRBJ1-1	TGTGCCAGTAGTCCCGACACAGTAGGAAGGGGAGCTTTCTTT	CASSPDTVGRGAFF
-	TRBV10-3	-	TRBJ2-3	TGTGCCATCAGTGAGATACTAAACACAGATACGCAGTATTTT	CAISEILNTDTQYF
-	TRBV27	TRBD1	TRBJ1-6	TGTGCCAGCAGTACTACAGGGGGTAATTCACCCCTCCACTTT	CASSTTGGNSPLHF
-	TRBV18	TRBD1	TRBJ1-2	TGTGCCAGCTCACCTCGACAGGGCTCAGCTAACTATGGCTACACCTTC	CASSPRQGSANYGYTF
-	TRBV6-1	-	TRBJ2-7	TGTGCCAGCAGTGAGTACAGTCGGGGGGCAGGAGAGCAGTACTTC	CASSEYSRGAGEQYF
-	TRBV3-1/TRBV3-2	-	TRBJ1-6	TGTGCCAGCAGCCAAGATCCCCACATTAATTCACCCCTCCACTTT	CASSQDPHINSPLHF
-	TRBV7-9	-	TRBJ1-1	TGTGCCAGCAGCTTACGGGTCGGGGCTGAAGCTTTCTTT	CASSLRVGAEAFF
-	TRBV6-5	-	TRBJ2-2	TGTGCCAGCAGTTACTCGCAGGGCACCGGGGAGCTGTTTTTT	CASSYSQGTGELFF
-	TRBV4-2	-	TRBJ1-3	TGTGCCAGCAGCTTCGTAGGGGCGGGGGGCTTTAGTGGAAACACCATATATTTT	CASSFVGAGGFSGNTIYF
-	TRBV19	TRBD1	TRBJ2-2	TGTGCCAGTAGAGGGACAGGAACCGGGGAGCTGTTTTTT	CASRGTGTGELFF
-	TRBV5-1	TRBD1	TRBJ2-1	TGCGCCAGCAGCTTCAGGGGGCAGGGTGACAATGAGCAGTTCTTC	CASSFRGQGDNEQFF
-	TRBV9	-	TRBJ1-1	TGTGCCAGCAGCGCTTTCGAAATGAACACTGAAGCTTTCTTT	CASSAFEMNTEAFF
once	TRBV27	TRBD2	TRBJ2-2	TGTGCCAGCAGTTCCTGGGGAGGGACGGGCACCGGGGAGCTGTTTTTT	CASSSWGGTGTGELFF
-	TRBV30	-	TRBJ1-3	TGTGCCTGGAGTTCTATTACGGGCCGAGGAAACACCATATATTTT	CAWSSITGRGNTIYF
-	TRBV24-1	TRBD1	TRBJ2-3	TGTGCCACCAGTGACCAATCTACTTCGACAGGGCCCCTTGACACAGATACGCAGTATTTT	CATSDQSTSTGPLDTDTQYF
-	TRBV30	TRBD1	TRBJ1-2	TGTGCCTGGAGTGCGACAGGGGCGGAAGGCTACACCTTC	CAWSATGAEGYTF
-	TRBV6-2/TRBV6-3	-	TRBJ2-7	TGTGCCAGCAGTTACAGTTGGGAGCCCCCCACCTACGAGCAGTACTTC	CASSYSWEPPTYEQYF
-	TRBV2	TRBD1	TRBJ2-3	TGTGCCAGCAGAGCCGGGACAGGGGGCGCGGATACGCAGTATTTT	CASRAGTGGADTQYF
once	TRBV18	TRBD1	TRBJ2-4	TGTGCCAGCTCACCAATGGGACAGCTAGCCAAAAACATTCAGTACTTC	CASSPMGQLAKNIQYF
-	TRBV27	TRBD1	TRBJ2-3	TGTGCCAGCAGTTTATCGGTCCCCTTTCCGGGACAGGGCCCAGATACGCAGTATTTT	CASSLSVPFPGQGPDTQYF
-	TRBV9	TRBD2	TRBJ2-1	TGTGCCAGCAGCGTAGAACTAGCGGGGACTAACAATGAGCAGTTCTTC	CASSVELAGTNNEQFF
-	TRBV6-5	-	TRBJ1-1	TGTGCCAGCAGTTACGCCAATGAAGCTTTCTTT	CASSYANEAFF
-	TRBV30	TRBD2	TRBJ2-1	TGTGCGTGGACTAGCGGGTGGAACAATGAGCAGTTCTTC	CAWTSGWNNEQFF
-	TRBV5-1	-	TRBJ1-4	TGCGCCAGCAGCTTCTACAGAGAAAAACTGTTTTTT	CASSFYREKLFF
-	TRBV4-2	-	TRBJ2-7	TGTGCCAGCAGCCAAGATCGAGGGGACGAGCAGTACTTC	CASSQDRGDEQYF
-	TRBV18	-	TRBJ1-2	TGTGCCAGCTCACCGGCCTCGCCTACTAGTGGCTACACCTTC	CASSPASPTSGYTF
-	TRBV6-2/TRBV6-3	-	TRBJ2-5	TGTGCCAGCAGTGTGGGGTCTGGGGGGACCCAGTACTTC	CASSVGSGGTQYF
-	TRBV12-3/TRBV12-4	TRBD2	TRBJ2-7	TGTGCCAGCAGTTTCGGGGGGGACTACGAGCAGTACTTC	CASSFGGDYEQYF
-	TRBV19	TRBD1	TRBJ2-5	TGTGCCAGTAGCCTCACAGGGGGTTTCGAGCAAGAGACCCAGTACTTC	CASSLTGGFEQETQYF
-	TRBV18	-	TRBJ1-1	TGTGCCAGCTCACCACCGGGTGCGGGTGCGGCTTTCTTT	CASSPPGAGAAFF
-	TRBV5-1	-	TRBJ2-7	TGCGCCAGCAGCTTGGGGGATCACTCCTACGAGCAGTACTTC	CASSLGDHSYEQYF
-	TRBV27	-	TRBJ1-2	TGTGCCAGCAGCCCGGGAGGGAACTATGGCTACACCTTC	CASSPGGNYGYTF
-	TRBV6-2/TRBV6-3	-	TRBJ2-1	TGTGCCAGCAGTTACTCCCTTTCGCGTAGCGACAAATACAATGAGCAGTTCTTC	CASSYSLSRSDKYNEQFF